A single sample gave rise to the 2 T cell receptor beta chains below, sequenced in a study of shared clonotypes between healthy human individuals. Terminally differentiated effector memory CD45RA+ cells were left out of the naive CD8 fraction, which was CD45RO-negative and positively selected for CCR7. Repertoires were generated with immunoSEQ multiplex PCR, while TCRdb's copy carries only in-frame clones and drops some. The profile shows millions of clones, around 96% of them singletons. Sequenced input: naive CD8+ T cells sorted from blood. Source of these receptors: a young man in good health.

The V call is TRBV5-1, the J call TRBJ2-7; D is unclear. This CDR3 has 16 residues. V was clipped by 4 bases and J by 3 bases, with 20 bases between them. Germline V gene lookup returns CDR1 SGHRS and CDR2 YFSETQ. CDR3 sequence: CASSPAFTASSYEQYF. In nucleotides, the CDR3 is TGCGCCAGCAGCCCGGCTTTTACAGCCAGCAGCTACGAGCAGTACTTC.

The chain uses TRBV19 and TRBJ2-7; 7 bases map to TRBD1. V shed 3 bases, J shed 4 bases, and the junction held 3 bases outside the gene matches. In germline, CDR1 is LNHDA, CDR2 SQIVND (reference sequence). There are 13 residues in the CDR3. The CDR3, as DNA: TGTGCCAGTAGTATGACAGGGAATTACGAGCAGTACTTC. Protein sequence: CASSMTGNYEQYF.